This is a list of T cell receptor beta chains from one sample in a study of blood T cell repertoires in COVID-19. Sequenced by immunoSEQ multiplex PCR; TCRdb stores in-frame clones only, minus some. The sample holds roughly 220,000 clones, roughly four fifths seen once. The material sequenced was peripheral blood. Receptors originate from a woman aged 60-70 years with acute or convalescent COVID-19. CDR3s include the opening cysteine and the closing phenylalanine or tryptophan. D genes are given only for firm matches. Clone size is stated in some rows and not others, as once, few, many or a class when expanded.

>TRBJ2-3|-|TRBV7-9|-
TGTGCCAGCAGCTTATCTAGCGCTACGCAGTATTTT
CASSLSSATQYF
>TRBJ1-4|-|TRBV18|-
TGTGCCAGCTCACCACCGGGGGGAGTTAGTGAAAAACTGTTTTTT
CASSPPGGVSEKLFF
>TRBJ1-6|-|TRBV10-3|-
TGTGCCATCAGTGAAGGCAGGGAGGGTAATTCACCCCTCCACTTT
CAISEGREGNSPLHF
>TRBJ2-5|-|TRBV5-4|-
TGTGCCAGCAGCTTGGGAGGGGGAGAGACCCAGTACTTC
CASSLGGGETQYF
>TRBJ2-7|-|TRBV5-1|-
TGCGCCAGCAGCGCCACGACAGGCTACGAGCAGTACTTC
CASSATTGYEQYF
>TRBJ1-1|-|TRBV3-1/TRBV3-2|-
TGTGCCAGCAGCCAAGGTGGCAGACAGAACACTGAAGCTTTCTTT
CASSQGGRQNTEAFF
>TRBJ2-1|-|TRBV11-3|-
TGTGCCAGCAGCTTAGTCCCGGGAGCGGGTGAGCAGTTCTTC
CASSLVPGAGEQFF
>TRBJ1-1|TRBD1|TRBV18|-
TGTGCCAGCTCACCAGCGAGGGGGCTCACTGAAGCTTTCTTT
CASSPARGLTEAFF
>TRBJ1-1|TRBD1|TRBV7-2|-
TGTGCCAGCAGCCATGACAGGGGAGGGAGTCACACTGAAGCTTTCTTT
CASSHDRGGSHTEAFF
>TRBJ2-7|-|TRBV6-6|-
TGTGCCAGCAGTTCTTCAGGGGTAGGCGAGCAGTACTTC
CASSSSGVGEQYF
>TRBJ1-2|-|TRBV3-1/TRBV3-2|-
TGTGCCAGCAGCCAAGGGACACCTACCTATGGCTACACCTTC
CASSQGTPTYGYTF
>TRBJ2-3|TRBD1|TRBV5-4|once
TGTGCCAGCAGTAGAGTAGACAGGGCCACAGATACGCAGTATTTT
CASSRVDRATDTQYF
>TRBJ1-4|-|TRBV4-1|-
TGCGCCAGCAGCCTCGCACAGGGCCTGGGGGAACTGTTTTTT
CASSLAQGLGELFF
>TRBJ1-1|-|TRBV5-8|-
TGTGCCAGCAGCTTGAGCGAGAACACTGAAGCTTTCTTT
CASSLSENTEAFF
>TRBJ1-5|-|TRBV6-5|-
TGTGCTACTGTCAGAGGGAATCAGCCCCAGCATTTT
CATVRGNQPQHF
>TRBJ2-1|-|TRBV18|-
TGTGCCAGCTCACCAGGGGGCCACGATGAGCAGTTCTTC
CASSPGGHDEQFF